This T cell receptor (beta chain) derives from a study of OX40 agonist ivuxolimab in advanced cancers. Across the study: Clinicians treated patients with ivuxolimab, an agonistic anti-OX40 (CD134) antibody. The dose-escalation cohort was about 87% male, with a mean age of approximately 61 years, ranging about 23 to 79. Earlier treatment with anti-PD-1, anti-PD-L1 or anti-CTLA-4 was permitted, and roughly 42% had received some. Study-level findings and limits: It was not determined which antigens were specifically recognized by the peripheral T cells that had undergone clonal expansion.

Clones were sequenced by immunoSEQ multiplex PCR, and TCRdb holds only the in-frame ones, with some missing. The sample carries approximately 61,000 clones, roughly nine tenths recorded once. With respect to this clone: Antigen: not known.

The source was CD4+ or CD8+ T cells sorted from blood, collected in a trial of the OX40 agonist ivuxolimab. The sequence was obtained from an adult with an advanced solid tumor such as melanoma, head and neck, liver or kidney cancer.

Here the CDR3 reads CASSLLFSTNTGELFF. The CDR3 DNA is TGTGCCAGCAGCTTGCTGTTCAGTACGAACACCGGGGAGCTGTTTTTT. V gene TRBV5-8 combines with J gene TRBJ2-2; no firm D call. The germline V gene encodes CDR1 SGHTS and CDR2 YDEGEE. V lost 1 base and J lost 0, with 10 bases in between. The CDR3 covers 16 residues. Variable domain in full (rest from reference TRBV5-8 and TRBJ2-2): EAGVTQSPTHLIKTRGQQATLRCSPISGHTSVYWYQQALGLGLQFLLWYDEGEERNRGNFPPRFSGRQFPNYSSELNVNALELEDSALYLCASSLLFSTNTGELFFGEGSRLTVL.